These 14 T cell receptor beta chains came from one sample sequenced in a study of T cell changes during pregnancy in multiple sclerosis. Libraries were prepared by immunoSEQ multiplex PCR; TCRdb keeps only in-frame clonotypes and omits some of them. The data hold 100,000 or so clones, with 75% to 95% observed a single time. The sequencing used peripheral blood, collected in the second trimester of pregnancy. These receptors were collected from a female donor with multiple sclerosis, enrolled in a pregnancy study.

This clone has only one observation. The chain recombines TRBV6-1 with TRBJ2-5; D ambiguous. Looked up from germline, CDR1 is MNHNS and CDR2 is SASEGT. The V and J ends lost 3 bases and 3 bases respectively, with 11 bases between them. There are 14 residues in the CDR3. In DNA, the CDR3 is TGTGCCAGCAGTGAGGGCCGCCTGAAAGAGACCCAGTACTTC. Translating gives CASSEGRLKETQYF.

V is TRBV28 and J is TRBJ1-5; no definite D call. The germline V gene has CDR1 MDHEN and CDR2 SYDVKM. With 6 bases removed from V and 3 bases from J, the gap between germline ends came to 6 bases. The CDR3 spans 12 residues. The CDR3 DNA sequence: TGTGCCAGCAGGGTAGCCAATCAGCCCCAGCATTTT. Translated, it gives CASRVANQPQHF.

This chain connects TRBV29-1 to TRBJ2-7, with TRBD2 identical over 11 bases. Germline V gene data show CDR1 as SQVTM and CDR2 as ANQGSEA. V was clipped by 1 base and J by 5 bases; unmatched bases: 4. There are 14 residues in the CDR3. As DNA, the CDR3 is TGCAGCGTTGAAGGACTAGCGGGACCCAACGAGCAGTACTTC. Its protein product is CSVEGLAGPNEQYF.

Written as DNA, the CDR3 is TGCAGCGCCGGGACAGGGGACTACGAGCAGTACTTC. Translation gives CSAGTGDYEQYF. V gene TRBV29-1 combines with J gene TRBJ2-7; 10 bases match TRBD1. J lost 3 bases, V lost 7 bases, and 3 bases had no gene match. Germline CDR1 SQVTM, CDR2 ANQGSEA. The CDR3 is 12 amino acids.

The rearrangement joins TRBV29-1 to TRBJ2-5; tentative D call: TRBD1 (6 bases). Germline loops: CDR1 SQVTM, CDR2 ANQGSEA. Trimming took off 4 bases at V and 1 base at J, with 10 bases between the two ends. The CDR3 extends over 13 amino acids. The CDR3 sequence is CSVVTGRQETQYF. CDR3 sequence (DNA): TGCAGCGTTGTGACAGGCCGCCAAGAGACCCAGTACTTC.

This clone has only a few counts. This chain uses TRBV5-1 with TRBJ2-2, with a possible D match to TRBD1 (5 bases). The V gene lost 0 bases and the J gene lost 0 bases, with 9 bases spanning the gap. Germline lookup yields CDR1 SGHRS and CDR2 YFSETQ. This CDR3 has 16 residues. The CDR3 DNA is TGCGCCAGCAGCTTGGTATGGGGCGCGAACACCGGGGAGCTGTTTTTT. Translated: CASSLVWGANTGELFF.

This chain joins TRBV19 and TRBJ2-4; D possibly corresponds to TRBD1 (6 bases). Per the germline V gene, CDR1 is LNHDA and CDR2 is SQIVND (reference sequence). CDR3 length: 13 residues. The V gene lost 7 bases and the J gene lost 8 bases, with 15 bases spanning the gap. CDR3 amino acids: CASNQGRLDIQYF. Here the CDR3 DNA reads TGTGCCAGTAACCAGGGGCGATTGGACATTCAGTACTTC.

This chain uses TRBV6-5 with TRBJ2-7; a possible D gene is TRBD2 (6 bases). Germline values: CDR1 MNHEY, CDR2 SVGAGI. The CDR3 has 16 residues. The germline V and J ends were trimmed by 2 bases and 3 bases, with 17 bases remaining between them. The CDR3 sequence is CASSYSSLGGSYEQYF. In DNA, the CDR3 is TGTGCCAGCAGTTACAGCTCCCTAGGAGGGAGCTACGAGCAGTACTTC.

V gene TRBV27 combines with J gene TRBJ2-7, with TRBD2 identical over 13 bases. CDR1 and CDR2 from the germline V gene are MNHEY and SMNVEV (reference sequence). V dropped 6 bases and J dropped 6; count of bases not matched to a gene: 5. The length of the CDR3 is 14 residues. The CDR3 loop is CASREGLAGFEQYF. CDR3 sequence (DNA): TGTGCCAGCAGGGAGGGACTAGCGGGATTCGAGCAGTACTTC.

The chain joins TRBV27 to TRBJ1-4, with TRBD1 matching over 9 bases. The CDR3 runs 14 residues. Germline V gene sequence: CDR1 MNHEY, CDR2 SMNVEV (reference sequence). V shed 5 bases and J 6 bases; nucleotides not matched to a gene: 4. The CDR3 DNA sequence: TGTGCCAGCAGTCCGGACAGGGGAGATGAAAAACTGTTTTTT. Amino acid sequence: CASSPDRGDEKLFF.

This clone has just a few counts. The J gene is TRBJ2-7, the V gene TRBV19, with TRBD2 matching over 11 bases. V shed 6 bases, J shed 1 base, and the junction held 2 bases outside the gene matches. Germline lookup yields CDR1 LNHDA and CDR2 SQIVND (reference sequence). CDR3 size: 14 residues. The CDR3 spells CASSLAGGSYEQYF. CDR3 in DNA: TGTGCCAGTAGCCTAGCGGGAGGTTCCTACGAGCAGTACTTC.

This clone came up once. CDR3 in DNA: TGTGCCAGCTCACCGTTGGTAGCGGGGCTCACAGATACGCAGTATTTT. It is translated as CASSPLVAGLTDTQYF. The chain carries TRBV18 and TRBJ2-3, with TRBD2 identical over 8 bases. This CDR3 is 16 amino acids long. The germline CDR1 and CDR2 sequences are KGHSH and LQKENI. J lost 2 bases, V lost 3 bases, and 7 bases had no gene match.

The chain joins TRBV19 to TRBJ2-3, with TRBD1 identical over 7 bases. Germline V gene sequence: CDR1 LNHDA, CDR2 SQIVND (reference sequence). The CDR3 extends over 14 amino acids. The ends lost 10 bases at V and 0 bases at J; junction bases unmatched: 7. CDR3: CATKMTGSTDTQYF. In nucleotides, the CDR3 is TGTGCCACTAAGATGACAGGGAGCACAGATACGCAGTATTTT.

This clone was recorded a few times. The CDR3 reads CASSSRTGGFGYTF. The CDR3 bases are TGTGCCAGCAGCTCAAGGACAGGGGGGTTTGGCTACACCTTC. The chain joins TRBV7-2 to TRBJ1-2; 10 nucleotides align to TRBD1. After removal of 4 bases from V and 7 bases from J, the junction contained 6 bases not matched to a gene. Looked up from germline, CDR1 is SGHTA and CDR2 is FQGNSA. This CDR3 contains 14 residues.